This entry concerns a single TCR beta chain. The data originate from a study of technical replicates of blood from several donors. The repertoire was sequenced with immunoSEQ multiplex PCR; TCRdb's copy has only in-frame clones and lacks some. This table has 59,000 or so clones, just under 95% appearing once. The CDR3 runs to 15 residues. Looked up from germline, CDR1 is SGHRS and CDR2 is YFSETQ. V lost 1 base, J lost 1 base, and 1 base stayed unmatched. The chain recombines TRBV5-1 with TRBJ2-7, with 11 bases that match TRBD2. The clonotype comes from a human donor in good health. Some clones in this sample may be carry-over from other donors' samples. Sequenced material: PBMCs. In nucleotides, the CDR3 is TGCGCCAGCAGCTTGACTAGCGGGGGTTCCTACGAGCAGTACTTC. This encodes CASSLTSGGSYEQYF.